Below, one TCR beta chain is given with its context. Its antigen is still unknown. At 300,000 to 350,000 cells each, triplicate sorts were carried out for each CD8+ T cell subset. With UMI labels, 5' RACE was used to prepare the TRB cDNA libraries. TCRdb re-called the 5' RACE reads, yielding one record per CDR3 amino acid sequence without DNA. The sample spans 50,000 to 65,000 distinct CDR3 sequences; the ten largest clones claim roughly a quarter. These data are taken from a study of CXCR3-negative and CXCR3-positive naive CD8 T cells. There are 15 residues in the CDR3. Germline V lookup: CDR1 MNHNY, CDR2 SVGAGI (reference sequence). Study-wide results and caveats: Diversity ran similarly high across both naive subsets but far lower in memory CD8+ cells. Cryopreserved cells showed partially decreased CXCR3 expression, and most assays used fresh PBMCs.

Material: memory CD8+ T cells from blood. The TCR sequence derives from a human donor in good health. Some clones in this sample may be carry-over from other donors' samples. This rearrangement joins TRBV6-6 to TRBJ2-1; TCRdb's D call, TRBD1, is unchecked because there is no DNA. The CDR3 loop reads CASSYGDRGPNEQFF.